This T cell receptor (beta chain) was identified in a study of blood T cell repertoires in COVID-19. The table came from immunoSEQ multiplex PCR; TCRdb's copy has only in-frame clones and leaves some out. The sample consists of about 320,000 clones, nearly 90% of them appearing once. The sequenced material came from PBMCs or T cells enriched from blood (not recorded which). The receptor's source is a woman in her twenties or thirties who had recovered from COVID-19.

CDR3 DNA: TGTGCCAGCAGCGTAGCCGGCCTAGTAGGAGATACGCAGTATTTT. The encoded protein is CASSVAGLVGDTQYF. The chain uses TRBV9 and TRBJ2-3; D gene unclear. Trimming left V 0 bases short and J 5 bases short, with 13 bases between. The V gene's germline CDR1 is SGDLS and CDR2 YYNGEE. CDR3 length: 15 residues. Full variable domain (remainder filled in from reference TRBV9 and TRBJ2-3): DSGVTQTPKHLITATGQRVTLRCSPRSGDLSVYWYQQSLDQGLQFLIQYYNGEERAKGNILERFSAQQFPDLHSELNLSSLELGDSALYFCASSVAGLVGDTQYFGPGTRLTVL.